This T cell receptor (beta chain) appears in the sequencing data of a study of cytomegalovirus exposure and HLA in healthy donors. Study in general: Both the approximately 130 validation repertoires and the approximately 700 first-cohort repertoires used the same platform, as reported by a later analysis. Study conclusions and caveats: TCR beta chains numbering some 160 were designated cytomegalovirus-associated. Reports described diagnosis of cytomegalovirus status by the classifier as highly specific and sensitive. It was found in a later analysis that first-cohort TCR clusters tended to co-occur in the approximately 120 validation repertoires.

About this clone: Its antigen is not identified.

Clones were sequenced by immunoSEQ multiplex PCR, and TCRdb holds only the in-frame ones, with some missing. The sample yields some 250,000 clones, 85% to 90% seen once. The CDR3 has 13 amino acids. The V end was cut by 4 bases, the J end by 5 bases, with 9 bases between. Germline CDR1 ENHRY, CDR2 SYGVKD. Source material: PBMCs. This TCR was recovered from a young woman in good health and CMV-seronegative. The chain employs TRBV10-3 and TRBJ1-5; TRBD1 is a possible D gene (6 bases). The CDR3 nucleotides read TGTGCCATCAGTGTGAAGGGGGATCAGCCCCAGCATTTT. It translates to CAISVKGDQPQHF.